The sequence of this T cell receptor (beta chain) was determined in a study of cytomegalovirus exposure and HLA in healthy donors. PCR used 60 Vbeta primers and 13 Jbeta primers. The assay was immunoSEQ multiplex PCR, and TCRdb's table has in-frame clones only and misses some. In the table there are 100,000 or so clones, around four fifths of which are singletons. V was cut by 0 bases and J by 2 bases, with 7 bases left in between. Germline V gives CDR1 SGHRS, CDR2 YFSETQ. The CDR3 has 14 amino acids. Of note for this clone: The target antigen is unknown.

Points from the study as a whole: V- and J-gene trimming in TCR beta was tied to a missense DCLRE1C variant by an analysis performed later. Presence/absence analyses assumed roughly uniform sequencing depth across donors.

The specimen was PBMCs. The source of this sequence is a man aged 35-49 years in good health and CMV-seronegative. The genes are TRBV5-1 and TRBJ2-3; D call uncertain. CDR3 loop: CASSLALPTDTQYF. The DNA for the CDR3 is TGCGCCAGCAGCTTGGCACTACCCACAGATACGCAGTATTTT.